Following are 20 T cell receptor beta chains from one sample sequenced in a study of a mutant IDH1 vaccine in newly diagnosed glioma. Time point in this sample: baseline, week 1 (first vaccination visit). Indicated treatment: pre-vaccination baseline after standard-of-care therapy. Measured with immunoSEQ multiplex PCR; TCRdb has only the in-frame clones, and not every one. The table records nearly 70,000 clones, about four fifths of them present only once. The sequencing here drew on PBMCs, taken from a glioma patient treated with radiotherapy, temozolomide or both. The receptors were gathered from a man aged 50 or older with glioma.

Here the CDR3 reads CASSFDRGYTEAFF. DNA of the CDR3: TGTGCCAGCAGCTTTGACAGGGGGTACACTGAAGCTTTCTTT. The V call is TRBV5-4, the J call TRBJ1-1; TRBD1 agrees at 9 bases. Trimming at V came to 2 bases and at J to 3 bases, leaving 2 bases not matched to a gene. The CDR3 length is 14 residues. The V gene's germline CDR1 is SGHNT and CDR2 YYREEE (reference sequence). The whole variable domain, filled in from reference TRBV5-4 and TRBJ1-1, reads ETGVTQSPTHLIKTRGQQVTLRCSSQSGHNTVSWYQQALGQGPQFIFQYYREEENGRGNFPPRFSGLQFPNYSSELNVNALELDDSALYLCASSFDRGYTEAFFGQGTRLTVV.

The J gene is TRBJ2-5, the V gene TRBV7-9; 7 bases agree with TRBD1. CDR1 is SEHNR, CDR2 FQNEAQ, per germline (reference sequence). V was pared by 3 bases and J by 5 bases, with 6 bases of the junction left unmatched. The CDR3 is 14 residues long. The CDR3 is CASSFTGAGETQYF. CDR3 sequence (DNA): TGTGCCAGCAGCTTCACAGGGGCCGGGGAGACCCAGTACTTC.

The V call is TRBV5-6, the J call TRBJ2-1; D perhaps matches TRBD2 (5 bases). There are 13 residues in the CDR3. V dropped 4 bases and J dropped 5 bases, with 10 bases sitting between them. Germline V gene data show CDR1 as SGHDT and CDR2 as YYEEEE. Here the CDR3 reads CASSARVNNEQFF. CDR3 sequence (DNA): TGTGCCAGCAGCGCGCGGGTAAACAATGAGCAGTTCTTC.

This chain joins TRBV18 and TRBJ1-1; no reliable D call. CDR3 length: 14 amino acids. CDR1 KGHSH and CDR2 LQKENI come from the germline V gene. V lost 2 bases, J lost 4 bases, and 11 bases lay in between. In nucleotides, the CDR3 is TGTGCCAGCTCACCAAATCTCGATGGCACTGAAGCTTTCTTT. Translation gives CASSPNLDGTEAFF.

This sequence joins TRBV2 and TRBJ1-2, with 7 bases that match TRBD1. The germline gives CDR1 SNHLY, CDR2 FYNNEI. The J segment lost 4 bases and the V segment lost 6 bases, leaving 8 bases of the junction unmatched. The length of the CDR3 is 14 residues. The CDR3 nucleotides are TGTGCCAGCAGGGACCGACAGGGCATCTATGGCTACACCTTC. Translation gives CASRDRQGIYGYTF. The whole variable domain, filled in from reference TRBV2 and TRBJ1-2, reads EPEVTQTPSHQVTQMGQEVILRCVPISNHLYFYWYRQILGQKVEFLVSFYNNEISEKSEIFDDQFSVERPDGSNFTLKIRSTKLEDSAMYFCASRDRQGIYGYTFGSGTRLTVV.

The genes are TRBV7-2 and TRBJ1-1, with a tentative D call TRBD1 (6 bases). The V end lost 4 bases, the J end lost 0 bases, and 9 bases lay between the germline ends. The CDR3 consists of 14 residues. Germline-derived CDR1 and CDR2 are SGHTA and FQGNSA. The CDR3 coding sequence is TGTGCCAGCAGCTCGGGACACCTGAACACTGAAGCTTTCTTT. It yields the protein CASSSGHLNTEAFF. The entire variable domain, with the rest obtained from reference TRBV7-2 and TRBJ1-1, is as follows: GAGVSQSPSNKVTEKGKDVELRCDPISGHTALYWYRQSLGQGLEFLIYFQGNSAPDKSGLPSDRFSAERTGGSVSTLTIQRTQQEDSAVYLCASSSGHLNTEAFFGQGTRLTVV.

This clone has just a few counts. The junction shows a germline mismatch at one end, possibly a read error. The chain uses TRBV7-7 and TRBJ2-5; no clear D. The germline CDR1 and CDR2 sequences are SSHAT and FNYEAQ (reference sequence). The CDR3 is 13 residues long. As DNA, the CDR3 is TGTGCTAGCAGCTTAGGGCCAGAAGAGACCCAGTACTTC. Protein product: CASSLGPEETQYF.

This chain uses TRBV11-2 with TRBJ1-1; unclear D gene. The CDR3 contains 13 residues. CDR1 and CDR2 (germline): SGHAT, FQNNGV. Trimming took 3 bases from V and 2 from J, leaving 7 bases between them. CDR3 amino acids: CASSFSLNTEAFF. The CDR3 DNA reads as TGTGCCAGCAGCTTCAGCCTAAACACTGAAGCTTTCTTT.

The chain couples TRBV2 to TRBJ2-2, with D perhaps matching TRBD1 (5 bases). Looked up from germline, CDR1 is SNHLY and CDR2 is FYNNEI. This CDR3 has 13 amino acids. V was shortened by 8 bases and J by 7 bases, with 14 bases between the two germline ends. The CDR3 is CASLDSIGGELFF. CDR3 DNA: TGTGCCAGCCTCGACAGTATCGGCGGGGAGCTGTTTTTT.

The genes are TRBV29-1 and TRBJ1-1; TRBD1 matches at 7 bases. The germline V gene has CDR1 SQVTM and CDR2 ANQGSEA. V lost 7 bases, J lost 9 bases, and 11 bases stayed unmatched. This CDR3 is 12 amino acids long. For the CDR3, the DNA is TGCAGCGCTCCTAACGAGGGGGCACAAGCTTTCTTT. It translates to CSAPNEGAQAFF.

This clone was recorded once. V gene TRBV19 combines with J gene TRBJ1-1; the D is unclear. Germline V lookup: CDR1 LNHDA, CDR2 SQIVND (reference sequence). Deletions cut 5 bases from V and 0 bases from J, with 7 bases between. This CDR3 is built from 13 residues. The CDR3 is CASSEQLNTEAFF. In nucleotides, the CDR3 is TGTGCCAGTAGTGAACAGTTGAACACTGAAGCTTTCTTT.

V gene TRBV6-6 combines with J gene TRBJ2-7, with TRBD1 identical over 7 bases. From germline, CDR1 is MNHNY and CDR2 SVGAGI (reference sequence). This CDR3 region has 12 residues. The J segment lost 3 bases and the V segment lost 9 bases, leaving 5 bases of the junction unmatched. CDR3: CASTGVHYEQYF. CDR3 nucleotide sequence: TGTGCCAGTACAGGGGTTCACTACGAGCAGTACTTC.

The rearrangement uses TRBV29-1 and TRBJ2-2, with TRBD1 as a possible D gene (6 bases). Per the germline V gene, CDR1 is SQVTM and CDR2 is ANQGSEA. This CDR3 contains 13 residues. The germline V and J ends were trimmed by 7 bases and 7 bases, with 16 bases remaining between them. The CDR3 bases are TGCAGCGCACAGGGTCCCTCACGCGGGGAGCTGTTTTTT. Its protein product is CSAQGPSRGELFF.

This chain connects TRBV19 to TRBJ1-3, with TRBD1 as a possible D gene (6 bases). The CDR3 is made up of 16 amino acids. V shed 7 bases and J shed 8 bases, with 24 bases lying between them. Germline V gives CDR1 LNHDA, CDR2 SQIVND (reference sequence). The CDR3, as DNA: TGTGCCAGTAAGAAGGGTGGGACGCGGGGACACCACACCATATATTTT. Amino acids: CASKKGGTRGHHTIYF.

The chain combines TRBV7-2 with TRBJ2-1, with D maybe TRBD2 (7 bases). V was shortened by 3 bases and J by 3 bases, with 15 bases between the two germline ends. The germline CDR1 and CDR2 sequences are SGHTA and FQGNSA. CDR3 length: 16 residues. The CDR3 is CASSFPGGPNYNEQFF. CDR3 bases: TGTGCCAGCAGCTTTCCCGGGGGGCCTAACTACAATGAGCAGTTCTTC.

This chain links TRBV6-1 with TRBJ2-2, with 10 bases fitting TRBD1. Per germline, CDR1 MNHNS and CDR2 SASEGT. There are 15 residues in the CDR3. V shed 6 bases, J shed 4 bases, and the junction held 5 bases outside the gene matches. The CDR3 DNA is TGTGCCAGCAGCAGACAGGGGGCGCGCACCGGGGAGCTGTTTTTT. Translated, it gives CASSRQGARTGELFF.

The chain recombines TRBV19 with TRBJ2-2; TRBD1 matches 8 bases. The V segment lost 8 bases and the J segment 4 bases; nucleotides outside the gene matches: 3. Germline CDR1 reads LNHDA; CDR2 reads SQIVND (reference sequence). This CDR3 region has 13 residues. CDR3 DNA sequence: TGTGCCAGTCGACAGGGGCCCACCGGGGAGCTGTTTTTT. This sequence encodes CASRQGPTGELFF. The full variable domain, rest sourced from reference TRBV19 and TRBJ2-2, is DGGITQSPKYLFRKEGQNVTLSCEQNLNHDAMYWYRQDPGQGLRLIYYSQIVNDFQKGDIAEGYSVSREKKESFPLTVTSAQKNPTAFYLCASRQGPTGELFFGEGSRLTVL.

This chain joins TRBV16 and TRBJ1-2, with D unresolved. CDR3 length: 16 residues. Deletions cut 5 bases from V and 0 bases from J, with 16 bases between. Germline loops: CDR1 KGHSY, CDR2 FQNENV. The CDR3 DNA follows: TGTGCCAGCAGCTCATTAATGGAGGACGCTAACTATGGCTACACCTTC. Residues: CASSSLMEDANYGYTF.

The chain joins TRBV30 to TRBJ1-2, with a tentative D call TRBD1 (6 bases). V lost 7 bases to trimming and J lost 8 bases, with 14 bases between them. The germline V gene has CDR1 GTSNPN and CDR2 SVGIG (reference sequence). The CDR3 is 11 residues long. The DNA for the CDR3 is TGTGCCTCCGCGGACAGAGGCGGCTACACCTTC. Protein: CASADRGGYTF.

J is TRBJ1-5 and V is TRBV5-6; TRBD1 matches 7 bases. This CDR3 is 15 amino acids long. CDR1 is SGHDT, CDR2 YYEEEE, per germline. J lost 4 bases, V lost 1 base, and 5 bases had no gene match. The CDR3 here is CASSLRGGRNQPQHF. The CDR3, as DNA: TGTGCCAGCAGCTTGAGAGGGGGCAGGAATCAGCCCCAGCATTTT.